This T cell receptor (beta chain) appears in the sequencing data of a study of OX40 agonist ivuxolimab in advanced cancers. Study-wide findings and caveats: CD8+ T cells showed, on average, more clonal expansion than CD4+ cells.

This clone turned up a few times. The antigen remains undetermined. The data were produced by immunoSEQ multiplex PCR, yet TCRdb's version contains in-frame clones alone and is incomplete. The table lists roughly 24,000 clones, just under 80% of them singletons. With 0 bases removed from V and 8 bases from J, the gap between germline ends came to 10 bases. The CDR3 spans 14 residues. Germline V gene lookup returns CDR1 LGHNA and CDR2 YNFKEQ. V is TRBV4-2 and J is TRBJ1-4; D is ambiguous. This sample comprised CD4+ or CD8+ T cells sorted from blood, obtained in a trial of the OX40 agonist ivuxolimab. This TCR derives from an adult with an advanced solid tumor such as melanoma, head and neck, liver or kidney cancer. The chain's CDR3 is CASSQERGIEKLFF. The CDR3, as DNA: TGTGCCAGCAGCCAAGAACGAGGGATCGAAAAACTGTTTTTT.